The clone carrying this T cell receptor beta chain was counted only a few times. This sample is drawn from a study of CD8 T cells in Susac syndrome. Fulfillment of recently defined diagnostic criteria for definite or probable disease was shown by the patients with Susac syndrome. The CDR3 runs to 15 residues. After removal of 4 bases from V and 4 bases from J, the junction contained 4 bases not matched to a gene. Germline V CDR1 and CDR2: SGHDN, FVKESK. Random hexamers were used to reverse transcribe an amount of roughly 0.45 to 1 ug RNA. MiXCR, applied by TCRdb to the immunoSEQ multiplex PCR reads, yields one record per CDR3 protein. The sample contains approximately 100,000 distinct CDR3 sequences, approximately 93% of which appear only once.

Sequenced material: CD8+ T cells from PBMCs. The chain links TRBV14 to TRBJ2-1, with 10 bases lining up with TRBD2. The sequence was obtained from a human donor with Susac syndrome. The CDR3 is CASSPTSGVYNEQFF. The CDR3 DNA reads as TGTGCCAGCAGCCCCACTAGCGGGGTATACAATGAGCAGTTCTTC.